The clone carrying this T cell receptor (beta chain) was recorded a few times. The antigen is undetermined. The source of the sample is a study of T cells in Graves' hyperthyroidism and ophthalmopathy. Findings and caveats of the study: A model using 13 V-J features told ophthalmopathy apart from stable hyperthyroidism.

Germline CDR1 is SNHLY and CDR2 is FYNNEI. The V and J ends lost 4 bases and 3 bases respectively, with 10 bases between them. The CDR3 consists of 14 residues. The CDR3 regions of TCR beta were amplified from RNA transcripts. RT-PCR in the first round (using the HTBI primer set) targeted the TCR CDR3. TCRdb recomputed calls from the multiplex PCR reads with MiXCR, one row per CDR3 protein. This repertoire shows approximately 610,000 distinct CDR3 sequences, 16% found once; its top ten account for about 18%. Graves' hyperthyroidism was deemed stable absent ophthalmopathy progression within 18 months. V gene TRBV2 combines with J gene TRBJ1-5; D call uncertain. The sample consisted of blood. This clonotype originated in a woman in her late teens or twenties with Graves' hyperthyroidism. The CDR3 DNA is TGTGCCAGCAGTGCAATAGAGATCAATCAGCCCCAGCATTTT. Translating it yields CASSAIEINQPQHF.